Below, 18 T cell receptor beta chains from the same sample are listed, as sequenced in a study of regulatory T cells in long-lasting Graves disease. The authors built TCR beta libraries using iRepertoire HTBI primers and Arm-PCR of CDR3 regions. TCRdb reprocessed the multiplex PCR reads via MiXCR and lists one record per CDR3 protein. The sample includes nearly 350,000 distinct CDR3 sequences, around a fifth of them seen just once. The time point: persistent/refractory GD, antithyroid drugs over 5 years with positive TRAb. PBMCs provided the RNA from which the TCR library was made. The sequenced sample was peripheral blood mononuclear cells (PBMCs), obtained when the disease was refractory, from a patient treated with antithyroid drugs. Receptors originate from a female donor with Graves disease.

Concerning this clonotype: The conserved phenylalanine or tryptophan is not found at the CDR3 terminus, so this likely reflects a read error. The V gene is TRBV7-9, the J gene TRBJ2-5; D not resolved. The CDR3 contains 13 residues. The V and J ends lost 1 base and 7 bases respectively, with 10 bases between them. Germline V gene data show CDR1 as SEHNR and CDR2 as FQNEAQ (reference sequence). The CDR3 loop is CASSLESFGTQYL. The CDR3 DNA sequence: TGTGCCAGCAGCTTAGAGAGTTTTGGGACCCAGTACCTC.

On this clonotype itself: A much larger clone lies one base from this, so it may be a read error. The J gene is TRBJ2-7, the V gene TRBV7-9; 12 bases match TRBD2. The CDR3 is made up of 15 amino acids. Germline V gene lookup returns CDR1 SEHNR and CDR2 FQNEAQ (reference sequence). The CDR3 loop reads CASSLLAGGPYEQCF. The CDR3 nucleotides are TGTGCCAGCAGCTTACTAGCGGGGGGGCCCTACGAGCAGTGCTTC. Based on the CDR3 plus reference TRBV7-9 and TRBJ2-7, the full variable domain is DTGVSQNPRHKITKRGQNVTFRCDPISEHNRLYWYRQTLGQGPEFLTYFQNEAQLEKSRLLSDRFSAERPKGSFSTLEIQRTEQGDSAMYLCASSLLAGGPYEQCFGPGTRLTVT.

Comment on this clonotype: Since a much larger clone is just one base distant, this may be a read error. CDR3 in amino acids: CANSPYRGWDEQYF. As DNA, the CDR3 is TGTGCCAACAGTCCTTACAGGGGGTGGGACGAGCAGTACTTC. The chain couples TRBV6-1 to TRBJ2-5, with TRBD1 identical over 8 bases. The J call may be faulty, since TRBJ2-7 better matches the DNA end. CDR3 length: 14 amino acids. CDR1 is MNHNS, CDR2 SASEGT, per germline.

This clonotype was counted ten times or more. The CDR3 sequence: CASRRQGSGELFF. CDR3 DNA: TGTGCCAGCAGGCGACAGGGGTCCGGGGAGCTGTTTTTT. The chain recombines TRBV3-1 with TRBJ2-2; 8 bases align to TRBD1. The CDR3 consists of 13 residues. CDR1 and CDR2 from the germline V gene are LGHDT and YNNKEL (reference sequence). The V segment lost 6 bases and the J segment 6 bases; nucleotides outside the gene matches: 3.

To note about this clonotype: Germline and junction disagree at one end, which may indicate a read error. The chain uses TRBV5-1 and TRBJ1-1, with 7 bases fitting TRBD1. The CDR3 extends over 16 amino acids. Germline V gene sequence: CDR1 SGHRS, CDR2 YFSETQ. The CDR3 protein is CASSLVGRGLVTEASF. The CDR3, as DNA: TGCGCCAGCAGCTTGGTAGGCAGGGGGTTGGTCACTGAAGCTTCCTTT.

Only a few counts were recorded for this clonotype. The chain is built from TRBV7-8 and TRBJ2-2, with TRBD2 matching 8 bases. The germline CDR1 and CDR2 sequences are SGHVS and FQNEAQ. CDR3 length: 16 amino acids. V lost 5 bases and J lost 1; bases outside the gene matches: 6. CDR3 bases: TGTGCCAGCAGCCCCGCGGCGGGGGGGAACACCGGGGAGCTGTTTTTT. This sequence encodes CASSPAAGGNTGELFF.

CDR3 in amino acids: CASSGTSGGSGTQYF. CDR3 in DNA: TGTGCCAGCAGTGGGACTAGCGGGGGGTCGGGTACGCAGTATTTT. J is TRBJ2-3 and V is TRBV12-3 or TRBV12-4; TRBD2 matches 15 bases. CDR3 length: 15 residues. V was pared by 5 bases and J by 8 bases, with 5 bases of the junction left unmatched.

DNA of the CDR3: TGTGCCAGCAGCCAAGACGGAGGCCCCTACGAGCAGTACTTC. Its protein product is CASSQDGGPYEQYF. This chain joins TRBV7-3 and TRBJ2-7; possible D gene TRBD2, 5 bases. Germline-derived CDR1 and CDR2 are SGHTA and FQGTGA. This CDR3 comprises 14 residues. The ends were cut back, 5 bases at V and 2 bases at J, with 13 bases in the middle.

This clonotype showed up many times. The V and J genes are TRBV7-2 and TRBJ1-1; a weak D match, TRBD1 (5 bases). Germline V gene data show CDR1 as SGHTA and CDR2 as FQGNSA. The CDR3 runs 15 residues. Trimming took 5 bases from V and 6 from J, leaving 19 bases between them. This CDR3 is CASSPSGRGGAEAFF. The CDR3 DNA reads as TGTGCCAGCAGCCCCAGCGGACGGGGGGGAGCTGAAGCTTTCTTT.

The chain combines TRBV6-2 or TRBV6-3 with TRBJ2-4, with TRBD1 matching over 8 bases. Germline CDR1 is MNHEY and CDR2 is SVGEGT. Trimming removed 1 base from V and 7 bases from J; junction bases left unmatched: 9. The CDR3 is 16 amino acids. CDR3 coding DNA: TGTGCCAGCAGTTACTACGCCACAGGGGGTAGGAACATTCAGTACTTC. Translating gives CASSYYATGGRNIQYF.

This clonotype was seen only a few times. The genes are TRBV10-3 and TRBJ1-1; D perhaps matches TRBD1 (5 bases). The CDR3 contains 13 residues. The V and J ends lost 6 bases and 1 base respectively, with 9 bases between them. Per the germline V gene, CDR1 is ENHRY and CDR2 is SYGVKD. The CDR3 sequence is CAISPGRNTEAFF. DNA of the CDR3: TGTGCCATCAGCCCAGGGAGGAACACTGAAGCTTTCTTT.

This rearrangement joins TRBV30 to TRBJ1-6, with 8 bases lining up with TRBD1. V was pared by 1 base and J by 11 bases, with 7 bases of the junction left unmatched. The germline V gene encodes CDR1 GTSNPN and CDR2 SVGIG (reference sequence). The CDR3 is 14 amino acids. The CDR3, as DNA: TGTGCCTGGAGTGCCGGACAGGGTTTGACACCCCTCCACTTT. This gives the protein CAWSAGQGLTPLHF.

This clonotype was recorded a few times. An end of the junction differs from the germline gene, which may be a read error. The V gene is TRBV3-1, the J gene TRBJ2-5; tentatively, D is TRBD2 (7 bases). This CDR3 contains 11 residues. Germline CDR1 LGHDT, CDR2 YNNKEL (reference sequence). CDR3 DNA: TGTGCCAGCAGCCTGCGGGGGCTCCCACAATTC. Amino acids: CASSLRGLPQF.

In its sample, this clonotype was seen a few times. The V call is TRBV10-2, the J call TRBJ2-5; 14 positions agree with TRBD2. The CDR3 runs to 16 residues. Trimming took 4 bases from V and 7 from J; bases not matched to a gene: 8. CDR1 WSHSY and CDR2 SAAADI come from the germline V gene. The CDR3 is CASSVGLAGGPGTQYF. CDR3 in DNA: TGCGCCAGCAGTGTTGGACTAGCGGGAGGCCCGGGGACCCAGTACTTC.

This clonotype has a count of ten or more. The chain combines TRBV27 with TRBJ1-5; 7 bases map to TRBD1. The CDR3 totals 15 residues. Looked up from germline, CDR1 is MNHEY and CDR2 is SMNVEV (reference sequence). V gave up 3 bases and J gave up 1 base; unmatched junction bases: 3. DNA for the CDR3: TGTGCCAGCAGTTTTTTGGGACAGAGCAATCAGCCCCAGCATTTT. Amino acids: CASSFLGQSNQPQHF.

This rearrangement joins TRBV19 to TRBJ1-5, with D possibly TRBD1 on 5 matching bases. The CDR3 is made up of 15 amino acids. Between the trimmed V and J ends, which lost 8 bases and 3 bases, there was a span of 17 bases. Germline V gene sequence: CDR1 LNHDA, CDR2 SQIVND (reference sequence). For the CDR3, the DNA is TGTGCCAGTGCATCCCTCGACAGAAACAATCAGCCCCAGCATTTT. Protein product: CASASLDRNNQPQHF.

This clonotype came up many times. The chain uses TRBV6-1 and TRBJ1-1; D may be TRBD1 (5 bases). This CDR3 is 14 amino acids long. The germline V gene has CDR1 MNHNS and CDR2 SASEGT. Trimming pared 7 bases from V and 4 bases from J, leaving 16 bases between. CDR3: CASTDPGGGTEAFF. The CDR3 nucleotides are TGTGCCAGCACCGACCCGGGGGGAGGCACTGAAGCTTTCTTT.

The gene calls are TRBV2 and TRBJ2-1; D is unresolved. Germline V gene data show CDR1 as SNHLY and CDR2 as FYNNEI. The V end was cut by 6 bases, the J end by 7 bases, with 16 bases between. CDR3 size: 14 residues. The DNA for the CDR3 is TGTGCCAGCAGCGCGACATCCAGAACGAATGAGCAGTTCTTC. It encodes CASSATSRTNEQFF.